This TCR beta chain was retrieved from a study of read filtering for tumor transcriptome and immune sequencing. This clonotype has ten or more counts. The trim removed 2 bases at V and 0 bases at J, leaving 5 bases unmatched. The CDR3 consists of 16 residues. Per the germline V gene, CDR1 is MNHNY and CDR2 is SVGAGI (reference sequence). This library used around 400 ng RNA and molecular barcoded adaptors spanning alpha/delta and beta/gamma chains. One entry per CDR3 protein, called by TCRdb with MiXCR from the reads. The sample has approximately 90,000 distinct CDR3 sequences, about 22% seen once. This clonotype was sampled from a donor at least 40 years old with multiple myeloma. This chain joins TRBV6-6 and TRBJ1-2; the match to TRBD1 covers 8 bases. Specimen: a population of CD138-negative cells sorted from bone marrow. CDR3 in amino acids: CASSYPGDRTNYGYTF. Here the CDR3 DNA reads TGTGCCAGCAGTTACCCGGGGGACAGGACTAACTATGGCTACACCTTC.